A selection of T cell receptor beta chains follows, all from one sample in a study of blood T cell repertoires in COVID-19. Data came from immunoSEQ multiplex PCR; TCRdb stores just in-frame clones and leaves some out. The sample lists about 120,000 clones; approximately 82% were seen once. Sample: peripheral blood. These receptor sequences come from a man aged 65-85 years with active or convalescent COVID-19. Each CDR3 is given with its conserved first and last residue. The D gene is left open where the match is weak. Size tells how often a clone was seen (once, few, many) or the class of an expanded clone, and some rows leave it out.

>-|TRBJ1-4|TRBV5-6|-
CASSTQGINEKLFF
TGTGCCAGCAGCACGCAGGGGATTAATGAAAAACTGTTTTTT
>TRBD2|TRBJ2-3|TRBV5-4|few
CASSFGTRDTDTQYF
TGTGCCAGCAGCTTCGGGACTAGAGACACAGATACGCAGTATTTT
>-|TRBJ2-7|TRBV10-3|-
CAISDQGYEQYF
TGTGCCATCAGTGATCAGGGTTACGAGCAGTACTTC
>-|TRBJ1-5|TRBV5-4|-
CASSLGQGQPQHF
TGTGCCAGCAGCTTAGGGCAGGGTCAGCCCCAGCATTTT
>-|TRBJ2-7|TRBV10-3|few
CAISEVVASSYEQYF
TGTGCCATCAGTGAAGTTGTAGCTAGCTCCTACGAGCAGTACTTC
>-|TRBJ1-2|TRBV28|-
CASSPSGQLYGYTF
TGTGCCAGCAGTCCCTCTGGACAGCTCTATGGCTACACCTTC
>-|TRBJ2-7|TRBV10-2|-
CASSSDTIYEQYF
TGCGCCAGCAGTTCCGACACCATCTACGAGCAGTACTTC
>-|TRBJ2-7|TRBV25-1|-
CASSPRLSSYEQYF
TGTGCCAGCAGCCCACGCCTAAGCTCCTACGAGCAGTACTTC
>-|TRBJ1-5|TRBV12-3/TRBV12-4|-
CASSTTGNQPQHF
TGTGCCAGCAGTACCACGGGGAATCAGCCCCAGCATTTT
>TRBD1|TRBJ1-1|TRBV9|-
CASSYDGQVNTEAFF
TGTGCCAGCAGCTACGACGGACAGGTGAACACTGAAGCTTTCTTT
>TRBD2|TRBJ2-5|TRBV9|-
CASSKGGSGIVETQYF
TGTGCCAGCAGCAAGGGGGGTAGCGGGATTGTAGAGACCCAGTACTTC
>-|TRBJ2-1|TRBV7-2|-
CASSLLAWSSYNEQFF
TGTGCCAGCAGCTTACTTGCCTGGAGCTCCTACAATGAGCAGTTCTTC
>-|TRBJ2-1|TRBV7-3|-
CASSFQSPGGNNEQFF
TGTGCCAGCAGCTTTCAGAGCCCCGGGGGTAACAATGAGCAGTTCTTC
>TRBD1|TRBJ1-4|TRBV11-3|-
CASSAQGASEKLFF
TGTGCCAGCAGCGCACAGGGGGCGAGTGAAAAACTGTTTTTT
>TRBD1|TRBJ1-2|TRBV9|-
CASSVTGAGGHYGYTF
TGTGCCAGCAGCGTAACTGGGGCAGGGGGCCACTATGGCTACACCTTC
>TRBD2|TRBJ2-2|TRBV6-2/TRBV6-3|-
CASSAEFWTSGGNTGELFF
TGTGCCAGCAGTGCCGAATTTTGGACTAGCGGGGGAAACACCGGGGAGCTGTTTTTT
>-|TRBJ1-3|TRBV27|-
CASSSGQKFSGNTIYF
TGTGCCAGCAGTTCCGGACAGAAATTCTCTGGAAACACCATATATTTT
>TRBD1|TRBJ1-4|TRBV7-9|-
CASSSRDRGGTNEKLFF
TGTGCCAGCAGCTCCCGGGACAGGGGGGGAACTAATGAAAAACTGTTTTTT
>-|TRBJ1-4|TRBV4-3|-
CASSQRVSGEKLFF
TGCGCCAGCAGTCAAAGGGTTTCGGGGGAAAAACTGTTTTTT
>-|TRBJ2-1|TRBV6-2/TRBV6-3|-
CASSQAGTRYNEQFF
TGTGCCAGCAGTCAGGCGGGGACTCGCTACAATGAGCAGTTCTTC
>TRBD1|TRBJ1-3|TRBV5-6|-
CASRGGTGYSGNTIYF
TGTGCCAGCAGGGGGGGGACAGGTTACTCTGGAAACACCATATATTTT
>-|TRBJ2-7|TRBV27|-
CASSLTVFYEQYF
TGTGCCAGCAGTTTGACAGTATTCTACGAGCAGTACTTC